This T cell receptor beta chain was profiled in a study of memory CD4+ T cells and cytomegalovirus serostatus. The V gene's germline CDR1 is SNHLY and CDR2 FYNNEI. V dropped 6 bases and J dropped 0 bases, with 12 bases sitting between them. The CDR3 runs to 15 residues. The sort gate was single viable CD3+CD4+CD8-CD45RO+ cells for memory CD4+ T cells. Donors' CMV status reflects serum IgG against pp150, pp28, p38, p52. TCRdb's copy holds only in-frame clones and misses some; the assay was immunoSEQ multiplex PCR. The data hold about 57,000 clones, with 70% to 80% observed a single time. The receptor was derived from an adult in good health and CMV-seronegative. This sequence joins TRBV2 and TRBJ1-5; TRBD1 might be the D (5 bases). The sample was memory CD4+ T cells from blood. CDR3 protein: CASRLMGDSNQPQHF. As DNA, the CDR3 is TGTGCCAGCAGGCTCATGGGGGATAGCAATCAGCCCCAGCATTTT.